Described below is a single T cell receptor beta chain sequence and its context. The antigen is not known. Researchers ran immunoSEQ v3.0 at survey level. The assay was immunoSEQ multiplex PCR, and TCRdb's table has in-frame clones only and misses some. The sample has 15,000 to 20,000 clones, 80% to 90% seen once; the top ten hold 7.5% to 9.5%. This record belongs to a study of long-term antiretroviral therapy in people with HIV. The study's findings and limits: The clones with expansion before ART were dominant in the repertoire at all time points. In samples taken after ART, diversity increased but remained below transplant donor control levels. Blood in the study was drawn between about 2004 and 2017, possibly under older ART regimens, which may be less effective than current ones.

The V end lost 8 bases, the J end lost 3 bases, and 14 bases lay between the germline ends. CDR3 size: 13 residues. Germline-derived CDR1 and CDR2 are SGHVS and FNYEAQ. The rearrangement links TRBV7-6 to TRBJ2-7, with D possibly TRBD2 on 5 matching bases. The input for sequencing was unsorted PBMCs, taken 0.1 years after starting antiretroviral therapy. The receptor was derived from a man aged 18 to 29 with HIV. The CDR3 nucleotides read TGTGCCAGCGGGAGTTCTGTAGGCTACGAGCAGTACTTC. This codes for CASGSSVGYEQYF.